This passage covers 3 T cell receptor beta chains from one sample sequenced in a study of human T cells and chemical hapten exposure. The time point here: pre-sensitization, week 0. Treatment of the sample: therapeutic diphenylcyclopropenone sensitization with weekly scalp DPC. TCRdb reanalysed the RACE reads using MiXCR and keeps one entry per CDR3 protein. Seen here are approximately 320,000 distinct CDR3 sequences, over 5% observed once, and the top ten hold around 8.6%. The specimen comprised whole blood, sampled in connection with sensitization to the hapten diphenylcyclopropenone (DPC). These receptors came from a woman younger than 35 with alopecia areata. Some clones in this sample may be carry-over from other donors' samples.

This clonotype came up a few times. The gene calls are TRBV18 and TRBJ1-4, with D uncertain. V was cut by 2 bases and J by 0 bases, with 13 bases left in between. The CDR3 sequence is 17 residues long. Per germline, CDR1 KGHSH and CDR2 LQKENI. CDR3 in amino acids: CASSPTWVGATNEKLFF. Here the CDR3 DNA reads TGTGCCAGCTCACCAACGTGGGTAGGAGCAACTAATGAAAAACTGTTTTTT. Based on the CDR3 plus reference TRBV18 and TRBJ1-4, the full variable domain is NAGVMQNPRHLVRRRGQEARLRCSPMKGHSHVYWYRQLPEEGLKFMVYLQKENIIDESGMPKERFSAEFPKEGPSILRIQQVVRGDSAAYFCASSPTWVGATNEKLFFGSGTQLSVL.

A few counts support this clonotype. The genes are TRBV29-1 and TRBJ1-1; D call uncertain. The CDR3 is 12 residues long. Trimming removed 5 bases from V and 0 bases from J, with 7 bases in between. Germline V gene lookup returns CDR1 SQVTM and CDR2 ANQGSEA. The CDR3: CSVNIMNTEAFF. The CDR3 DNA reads TGCAGCGTTAACATCATGAACACTGAAGCTTTCTTT.

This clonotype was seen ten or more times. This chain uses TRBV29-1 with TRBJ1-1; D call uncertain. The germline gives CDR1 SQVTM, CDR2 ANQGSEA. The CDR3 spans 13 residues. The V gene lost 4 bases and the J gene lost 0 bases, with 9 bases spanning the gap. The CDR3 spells CSVVDVLNTEAFF. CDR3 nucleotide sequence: TGCAGCGTTGTCGATGTCCTGAACACTGAAGCTTTCTTT.